The 21 T cell receptor beta chains below all came from one sample that was sequenced in a study of graft-versus-host responses after intestinal transplantation. Using immunoSEQ multiplex PCR, the repertoire was profiled, and TCRdb retains in-frame clones only, with some absent. Seen here are 28,000 or so clones, just under 85% observed once, and the top ten hold around a fifth. What these receptors recognize is not known. The material sequenced was unstimulated CD8+ T cells sorted from spleen or lymph node cells, taken before intestinal transplant. Receptors originate from a human donor who received an intestinal transplant.

This sequence joins TRBV10-3 and TRBJ2-2; no definite D call. The germline V gene encodes CDR1 ENHRY and CDR2 SYGVKD. The CDR3 is 14 residues long. V gave up 7 bases and J gave up 5 bases, with 14 bases separating them. The CDR3 nucleotides read TGTGCCATCACGGAATTAGGCAGGACCGGGGAGCTGTTTTTT. This sequence encodes CAITELGRTGELFF.

The chain joins TRBV13 to TRBJ1-4, with a tentative D call TRBD1 (6 bases). CDR3 size: 14 residues. The V end was cut by 2 bases, the J end by 7 bases, with 11 bases between. Germline V CDR1 and CDR2: PRHDT, FYEKMQ (reference sequence). In nucleotides, the CDR3 is TGTGCCAGCAGCTTACCAGGGGAGGGTGAAAAACTGTTTTTT. It encodes CASSLPGEGEKLFF.

The chain links TRBV4-2 to TRBJ2-1; maybe TRBD1 (6 bases). With 1 base removed from V and 5 bases from J, the gap between germline ends came to 21 bases. This CDR3 contains 18 residues. The germline V gene encodes CDR1 LGHNA and CDR2 YNFKEQ. This CDR3 reads CASSQVDGFRDTDNEQFF. CDR3 coding DNA: TGTGCCAGCAGCCAAGTAGACGGTTTTAGGGACACAGACAATGAGCAGTTCTTC.

The chain combines TRBV6-1 with TRBJ1-2, with a possible D match to TRBD1 (5 bases). Germline lookup yields CDR1 MNHNS and CDR2 SASEGT. V lost 4 bases to trimming and J lost 8 bases, with 23 bases between them. CDR3 length equals 16 residues. The CDR3: CASSGPQGFYERGYTF. The CDR3 DNA follows: TGTGCCAGCAGTGGCCCCCAGGGATTTTACGAACGAGGCTACACCTTC.

The chain is built from TRBV7-9 and TRBJ2-7, with TRBD2 matching 7 bases. Per the germline V gene, CDR1 is SEHNR and CDR2 is FQNEAQ (reference sequence). The CDR3 runs 13 residues. J gave up 6 bases and V 2 bases, and 4 bases lay outside the gene matches. CDR3 DNA sequence: TGTGCCAGCAGCTTACGACTAGCTGGCGAGCAGTACTTC. Its translation: CASSLRLAGEQYF.

The V gene is TRBV6-1, the J gene TRBJ1-4; D is perhaps TRBD1 (5 bases). Trimming removed 9 bases at V and 4 bases at J, with 12 bases between. Per the germline V gene, CDR1 is MNHNS and CDR2 is SASEGT. This CDR3 comprises 13 residues. CDR3 sequence (DNA): TGTGCCAGGCATCGGGGACTTAATGAAAAACTGTTTTTT. Translating it yields CARHRGLNEKLFF.

The J gene is TRBJ2-2, the V gene TRBV9; D is possibly TRBD1 (6 bases). The CDR3 runs to 14 residues. CDR1 is SGDLS, CDR2 YYNGEE, per germline. Trimming took 1 base from V and 4 from J, leaving 8 bases between them. The CDR3 DNA follows: TGTGCCAGCAGCGTAATGGGGGCCACCGGGGAGCTGTTTTTT. Translating it yields CASSVMGATGELFF.

This chain links TRBV19 with TRBJ1-6, with 12 bases matching TRBD1. From germline, CDR1 is LNHDA and CDR2 SQIVND (reference sequence). V gave up 6 bases and J gave up 6 bases; unmatched junction bases: 9. CDR3 size: 17 residues. CDR3 in amino acids: CASSKIRDRGPNSPLHF. Here the CDR3 DNA reads TGTGCCAGTAGCAAAATTAGGGACAGGGGGCCTAATTCACCCCTCCACTTT. Using reference TRBV19 and TRBJ1-6 for the parts outside the CDR3, the full variable domain is DGGITQSPKYLFRKEGQNVTLSCEQNLNHDAMYWYRQDPGQGLRLIYYSQIVNDFQKGDIAEGYSVSREKKESFPLTVTSAQKNPTAFYLCASSKIRDRGPNSPLHFGNGTRLTVT.

The rearrangement joins TRBV19 to TRBJ1-1, with 7 bases matching TRBD1. The CDR3 extends over 16 amino acids. Per germline, CDR1 LNHDA and CDR2 SQIVND (reference sequence). Trimming removed 5 bases from V and 0 bases from J; junction bases left unmatched: 9. CDR3 DNA: TGTGCCAGTAGTGGGGACAGCCATACCTTGAACACTGAAGCTTTCTTT. Its translation: CASSGDSHTLNTEAFF.

Here the CDR3 DNA reads TGTGCCAGCAGCGGCACGGACGGGGGGAGCTCCTACAATGAGCAGTTCTTC. This sequence encodes CASSGTDGGSSYNEQFF. The V gene is TRBV9, the J gene TRBJ2-1, with 7 bases that match TRBD2. Losses at the gene ends were 3 bases for V and 0 bases for J; bases not matched to a gene: 9. CDR3 length equals 17 residues. Germline V CDR1 and CDR2: SGDLS, YYNGEE.

J is TRBJ2-5 and V is TRBV7-9, with D possibly being TRBD1 (6 bases). V lost 7 bases and J 5 bases, leaving 26 bases between the germline ends. The CDR3 is 17 residues long. Looked up from germline, CDR1 is SEHNR and CDR2 is FQNEAQ (reference sequence). The CDR3 nucleotides read TGTGCCAGCACCGTAACCGGTAACAGGGCCTCGACGGAGACCCAGTACTTC. The encoded protein is CASTVTGNRASTETQYF.

This clone was seen a handful of times. The V and J genes are TRBV5-1 and TRBJ1-1; D is unresolved. The CDR3 totals 11 residues. The V end was cut by 2 bases, the J end by 11 bases, with 10 bases between. Germline-derived CDR1 and CDR2 are SGHRS and YFSETQ. The CDR3 DNA reads TGCGCCAGCAGCTTTGGCCAGGTCGCTTTCTTT. This translates into CASSFGQVAFF.

The chain combines TRBV28 with TRBJ2-5; D gene unclear. The DNA end is a closer match to TRBJ2-7, so the J assignment may be wrong. The CDR3 is 12 amino acids. Per the germline V gene, CDR1 is MDHEN and CDR2 is SYDVKM. CDR3 sequence: CASSFWSNEQYF. The DNA for the CDR3 is TGTGCCAGCAGTTTTTGGTCCAACGAGCAGTACTTC.

The chain employs TRBV6-5 and TRBJ2-5; D gene unclear. The CDR3 totals 12 residues. The V end lost 6 bases, the J end lost 2 bases, and 7 bases lay between the germline ends. Germline V lookup: CDR1 MNHEY, CDR2 SVGAGI. CDR3 region: CASSSIQETQYF. The CDR3 DNA follows: TGTGCCAGCAGCAGTATACAAGAGACCCAGTACTTC.

J is TRBJ1-5 and V is TRBV4-1; TRBD1 agrees at 9 bases. Per germline, CDR1 MGHRA and CDR2 YSYEKL. The V and J ends lost 5 bases and 1 base, in that order; junction bases with no gene match: 6. CDR3 size: 16 residues. The CDR3 loop reads CASSAGQGLSNQPQHF. The CDR3 nucleotides read TGCGCCAGCAGCGCTGGACAGGGGTTGAGCAATCAGCCCCAGCATTTT.

The rearrangement uses TRBV6-6 and TRBJ1-5; D unclear. Per germline, CDR1 MNHNY and CDR2 SVGAGI (reference sequence). The CDR3 is 14 amino acids. The V and J ends lost 7 bases and 0 bases respectively, with 10 bases between them. CDR3 sequence reads: CASIADYSNQPQHF. CDR3 coding DNA: TGTGCCAGCATCGCGGACTATAGCAATCAGCCCCAGCATTTT.

V gene TRBV10-3 combines with J gene TRBJ1-1; D is uncertain. This CDR3 region has 16 residues. The germline gives CDR1 ENHRY, CDR2 SYGVKD. The V gene lost 4 bases and the J gene lost 3 bases, with 18 bases spanning the gap. The CDR3, as DNA: TGTGCCATCAGTGCGTACAGTTTCTCGTTGGACACTGAAGCTTTCTTT. Amino acids: CAISAYSFSLDTEAFF.

This chain joins TRBV7-8 and TRBJ2-7, with 7 bases fitting TRBD1. The germline CDR1 and CDR2 sequences are SGHVS and FQNEAQ. The CDR3 has 14 residues. V shed 5 bases, J shed 2 bases, and the junction held 6 bases outside the gene matches. CDR3 coding DNA: TGTGCCAGCAGCACGCCGGACAGGACCTACGAGCAGTACTTC. Its protein is CASSTPDRTYEQYF.

The V and J genes are TRBV4-1 and TRBJ1-2; 9 nucleotides agree with TRBD1. Trimming cost V 3 bases and J 7 bases; bases outside gene matches: 0. Germline V gene lookup returns CDR1 MGHRA and CDR2 YSYEKL. This CDR3 spans 12 amino acids. CDR3 sequence (DNA): TGCGCCAGCAGCCAGGGACAGGGTGGCTACACCTTC. It yields the protein CASSQGQGGYTF.

To note about this clone: One junction end does not reproduce the germline sequence, and a read error may be involved. The same CDR3 can be traced to other DNA sequences in this sample. The chain carries TRBV6-5 and TRBJ2-7, with D uncertain. The germline CDR1 and CDR2 sequences are MNHEY and SVGAGI. CDR3 length: 14 residues. The CDR3 DNA is TGCGCCAGCAGTTACGGTAGAGGAACCTACGAGCAGTACTTC. Encoded protein: CASSYGRGTYEQYF.

This clone was detected only once. V gene TRBV5-4 combines with J gene TRBJ2-1, with 9 nucleotides matching TRBD1. The CDR3 length is 14 residues. V shed 2 bases and J 8 bases; nucleotides not matched to a gene: 5. CDR1 is SGHNT, CDR2 YYREEE, per germline (reference sequence). CDR3 nucleotide sequence: TGTGCCAGCAGCTTAACAGGGGGCGAGGATGAGCAGTTCTTC. Amino acid sequence: CASSLTGGEDEQFF.